This T cell receptor beta chain was recovered during a study of CD8+CD57+ T cells in acquired aplastic anemia. Findings and caveats of the study: It was found that roughly 31 CD8+ CDR3 sequences were shared between patients and controls. Patients and controls were not found to differ significantly in CD8+ Simpson's diversity.

Genomic DNA was employed as the template in profiling TCR beta VDJ and CDR3. TCRdb re-called the reads with MiXCR, one entry per CDR3 protein. The sample holds about 240,000 distinct CDR3 sequences, around 45% seen once. This clonotype was observed at least ten times. Its antigen remains unknown. Flow cytometry had shown expanded CD8+CD57+ cells in the patients chosen for sequencing. With no exception, the patients had severe acquired aplastic anemia. What was sequenced was sorted CD4+, CD8+, or CD8+CD57+ T cells (not recorded which) from PBMCs. The sequence came from a human donor with aplastic anemia.

CDR3 sequence (DNA): TGTGCCAGCAGCACGACAGGGGGCAACTATGGCTACACCTTC. It codes for CASSTTGGNYGYTF. The V and J genes are TRBV11-1 and TRBJ1-2; 10 bases align to TRBD1. J gave up 2 bases and V 5 bases, and 2 bases lay outside the gene matches. Germline CDR1 SGHAT, CDR2 FQDESV (reference sequence). CDR3 size: 14 residues. The full variable domain, with the rest looked up from reference TRBV11-1 and TRBJ1-2, is EAEVAQSPRYKITEKSQAVAFWCDPISGHATLYWYRQILGQGPELLVQFQDESVVDDSQLPKDRFSAERLKGVDSTLKIQPAELGDSAMYLCASSTTGGNYGYTFGSGTRLTVV.